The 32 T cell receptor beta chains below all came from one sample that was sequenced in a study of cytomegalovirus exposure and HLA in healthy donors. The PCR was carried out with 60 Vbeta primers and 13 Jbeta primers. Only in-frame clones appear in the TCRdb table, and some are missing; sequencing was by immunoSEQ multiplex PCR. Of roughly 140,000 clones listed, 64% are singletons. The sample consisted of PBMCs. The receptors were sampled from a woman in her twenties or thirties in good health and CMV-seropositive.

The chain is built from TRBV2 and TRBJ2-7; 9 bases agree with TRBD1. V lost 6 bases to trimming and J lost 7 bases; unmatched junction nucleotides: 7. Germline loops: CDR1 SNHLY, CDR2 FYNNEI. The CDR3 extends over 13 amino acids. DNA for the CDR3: TGTGCCAGCAGCAGGGGACAGGGCATGGAGCAGTACTTC. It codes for CASSRGQGMEQYF.

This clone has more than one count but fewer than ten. The CDR3 spells CASKWQGNQPQHF. Written as DNA, the CDR3 is TGTGCCAGTAAGTGGCAGGGGAATCAGCCCCAGCATTTT. The gene calls are TRBV19 and TRBJ1-5; D is possibly TRBD1 (6 bases). V lost 7 bases and J lost 4, with 11 bases in between. The V gene's germline CDR1 is LNHDA and CDR2 SQIVND (reference sequence). This CDR3 region has 13 residues.

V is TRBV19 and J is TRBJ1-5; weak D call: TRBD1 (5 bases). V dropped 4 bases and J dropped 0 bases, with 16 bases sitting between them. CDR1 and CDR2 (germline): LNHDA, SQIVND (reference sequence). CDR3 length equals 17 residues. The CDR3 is CASSRQFPSFSNQPQHF. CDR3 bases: TGTGCCAGTAGTAGACAGTTCCCCTCTTTTAGCAATCAGCCCCAGCATTTT.

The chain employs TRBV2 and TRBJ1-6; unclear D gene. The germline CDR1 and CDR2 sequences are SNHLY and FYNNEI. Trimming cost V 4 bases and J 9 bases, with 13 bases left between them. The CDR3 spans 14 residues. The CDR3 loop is CASSGGLSRSPLHF. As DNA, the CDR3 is TGTGCCAGCAGTGGAGGCCTATCCCGTTCACCCCTCCACTTT.

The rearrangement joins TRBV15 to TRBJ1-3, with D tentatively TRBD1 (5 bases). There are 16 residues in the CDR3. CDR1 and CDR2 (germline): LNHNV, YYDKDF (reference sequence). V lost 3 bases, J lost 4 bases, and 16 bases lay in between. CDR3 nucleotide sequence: TGTGCCACCAGCAGTGAAACCACAGGTCCCGGAAACACCATATATTTT. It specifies CATSSETTGPGNTIYF.

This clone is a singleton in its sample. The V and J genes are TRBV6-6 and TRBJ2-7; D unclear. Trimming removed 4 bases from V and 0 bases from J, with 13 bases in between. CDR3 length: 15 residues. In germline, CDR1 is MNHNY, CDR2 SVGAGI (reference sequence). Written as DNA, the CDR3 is TGTGCCAGCAGTTCCGCCGGGTCCCTCTCCTACGAGCAGTACTTC. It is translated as CASSSAGSLSYEQYF.

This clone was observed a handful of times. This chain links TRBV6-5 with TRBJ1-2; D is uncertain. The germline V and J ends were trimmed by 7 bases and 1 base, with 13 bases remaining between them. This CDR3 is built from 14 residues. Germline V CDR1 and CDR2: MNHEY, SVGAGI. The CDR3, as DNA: TGTGCCAGCACCCCCTCGGGGATTAACTATGGCTACACCTTC. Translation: CASTPSGINYGYTF.

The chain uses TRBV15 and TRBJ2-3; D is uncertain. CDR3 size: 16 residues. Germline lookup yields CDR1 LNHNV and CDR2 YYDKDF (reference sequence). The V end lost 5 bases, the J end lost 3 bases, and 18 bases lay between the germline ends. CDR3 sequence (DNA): TGTGCCACCAGCCCAGCAGGTTTCTCCAGGACAGATACGCAGTATTTT. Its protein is CATSPAGFSRTDTQYF.

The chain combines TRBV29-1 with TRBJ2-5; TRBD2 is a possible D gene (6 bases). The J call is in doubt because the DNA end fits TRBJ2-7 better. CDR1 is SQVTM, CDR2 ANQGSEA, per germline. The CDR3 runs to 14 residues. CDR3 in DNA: TGCAGCGTTGAAGAAGGTTCGGGGGACTACGAGCAGTACTTC. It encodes CSVEEGSGDYEQYF.

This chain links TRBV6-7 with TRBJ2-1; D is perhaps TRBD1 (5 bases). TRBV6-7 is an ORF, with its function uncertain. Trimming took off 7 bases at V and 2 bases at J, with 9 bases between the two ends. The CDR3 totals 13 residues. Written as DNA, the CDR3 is TGTGCCAGCAATAAGACAGCCTACAATGAGCAGTTCTTC. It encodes CASNKTAYNEQFF.

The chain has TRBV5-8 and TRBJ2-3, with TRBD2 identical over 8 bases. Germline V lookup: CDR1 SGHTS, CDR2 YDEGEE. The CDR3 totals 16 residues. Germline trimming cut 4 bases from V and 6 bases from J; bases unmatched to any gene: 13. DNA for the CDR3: TGTGCCAGCAGCCCCCAGCGGGGGAGAACTACGGATACGCAGTATTTT. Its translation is CASSPQRGRTTDTQYF.

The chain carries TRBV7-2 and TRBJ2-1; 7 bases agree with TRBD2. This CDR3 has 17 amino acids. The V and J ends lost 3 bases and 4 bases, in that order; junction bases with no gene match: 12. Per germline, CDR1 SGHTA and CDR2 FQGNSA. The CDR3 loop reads CASSLSWAGEGYNEQFF. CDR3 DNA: TGTGCCAGCAGCTTGAGTTGGGCGGGAGAGGGGTACAATGAGCAGTTCTTC.

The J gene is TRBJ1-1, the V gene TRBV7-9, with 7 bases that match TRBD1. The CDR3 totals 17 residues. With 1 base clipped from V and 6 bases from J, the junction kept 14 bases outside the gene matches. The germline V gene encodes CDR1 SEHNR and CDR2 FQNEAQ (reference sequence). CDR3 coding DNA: TGTGCCAGCAGCTTAGGCGACAGGGTAGGGGGTTTGGCTGAAGCTTTCTTT. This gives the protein CASSLGDRVGGLAEAFF.

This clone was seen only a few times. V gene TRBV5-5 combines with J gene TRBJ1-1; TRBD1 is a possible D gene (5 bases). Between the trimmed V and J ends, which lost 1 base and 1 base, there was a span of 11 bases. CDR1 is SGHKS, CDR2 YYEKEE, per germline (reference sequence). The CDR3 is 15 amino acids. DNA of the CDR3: TGTGCCAGCAGCTTGCGCCAGGGAAGGAACACTGAAGCTTTCTTT. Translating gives CASSLRQGRNTEAFF. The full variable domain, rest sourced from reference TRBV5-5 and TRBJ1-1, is DAGVTQSPTHLIKTRGQQVTLRCSPISGHKSVSWYQQVLGQGPQFIFQYYEKEERGRGNFPDRFSARQFPNYSSELNVNALLLGDSALYLCASSLRQGRNTEAFFGQGTRLTVV.

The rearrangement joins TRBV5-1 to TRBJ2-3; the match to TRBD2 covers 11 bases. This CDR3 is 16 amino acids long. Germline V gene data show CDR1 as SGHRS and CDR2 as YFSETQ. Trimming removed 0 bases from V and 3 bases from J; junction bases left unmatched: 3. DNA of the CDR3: TGCGCCAGCAGCTTGGGGGCTAGCGGGAGGACAGATACGCAGTATTTT. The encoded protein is CASSLGASGRTDTQYF.

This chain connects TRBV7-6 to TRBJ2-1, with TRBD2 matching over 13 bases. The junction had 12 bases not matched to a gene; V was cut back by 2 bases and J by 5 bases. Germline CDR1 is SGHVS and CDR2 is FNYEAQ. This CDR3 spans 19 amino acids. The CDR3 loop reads CASSLLTLLAGGPHNEQFF. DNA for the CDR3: TGTGCCAGCAGCTTATTAACTTTACTAGCGGGAGGGCCCCACAATGAGCAGTTCTTC.

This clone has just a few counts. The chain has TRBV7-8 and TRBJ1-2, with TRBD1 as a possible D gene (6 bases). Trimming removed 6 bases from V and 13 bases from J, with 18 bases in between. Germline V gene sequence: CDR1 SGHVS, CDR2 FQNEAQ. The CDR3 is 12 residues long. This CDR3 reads CASSRRDTWFTF. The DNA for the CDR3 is TGTGCCAGCAGTCGCCGGGACACCTGGTTCACCTTC.

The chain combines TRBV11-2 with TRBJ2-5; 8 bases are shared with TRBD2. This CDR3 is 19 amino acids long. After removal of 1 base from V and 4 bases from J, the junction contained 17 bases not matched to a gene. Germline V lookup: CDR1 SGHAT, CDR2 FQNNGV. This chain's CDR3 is CASSLVYSGSVLRGETQYF. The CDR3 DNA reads TGTGCCAGCAGCTTAGTCTACAGCGGGAGTGTTTTGAGGGGAGAGACCCAGTACTTC.

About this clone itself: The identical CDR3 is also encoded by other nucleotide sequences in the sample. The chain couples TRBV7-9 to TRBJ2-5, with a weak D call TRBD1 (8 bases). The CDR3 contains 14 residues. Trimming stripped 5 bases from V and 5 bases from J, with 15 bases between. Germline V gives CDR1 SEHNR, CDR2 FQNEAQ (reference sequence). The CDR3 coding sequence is TGTGCCAGCAGCCACACAGGGGGAGGGGAGACCCAGTACTTC. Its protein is CASSHTGGGETQYF.

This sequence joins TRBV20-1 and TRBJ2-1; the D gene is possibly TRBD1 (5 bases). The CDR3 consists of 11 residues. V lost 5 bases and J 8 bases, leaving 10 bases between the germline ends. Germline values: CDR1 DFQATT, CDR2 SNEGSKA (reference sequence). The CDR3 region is CSAGPGYEQFF. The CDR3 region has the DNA TGCAGTGCTGGCCCAGGGTATGAGCAGTTCTTC.

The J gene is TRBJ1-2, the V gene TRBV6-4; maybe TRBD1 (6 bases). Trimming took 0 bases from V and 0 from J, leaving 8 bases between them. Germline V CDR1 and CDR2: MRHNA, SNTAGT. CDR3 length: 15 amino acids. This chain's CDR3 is CASSDSWTANYGYTF. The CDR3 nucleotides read TGTGCCAGCAGTGACTCTTGGACAGCTAACTATGGCTACACCTTC.

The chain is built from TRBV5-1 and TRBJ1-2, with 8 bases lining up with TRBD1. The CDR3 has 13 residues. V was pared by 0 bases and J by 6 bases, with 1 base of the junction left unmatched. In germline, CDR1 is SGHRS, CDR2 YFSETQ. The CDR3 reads CASSLAGGDGYTF. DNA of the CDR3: TGCGCCAGCAGCTTGGCAGGGGGCGATGGCTACACCTTC.

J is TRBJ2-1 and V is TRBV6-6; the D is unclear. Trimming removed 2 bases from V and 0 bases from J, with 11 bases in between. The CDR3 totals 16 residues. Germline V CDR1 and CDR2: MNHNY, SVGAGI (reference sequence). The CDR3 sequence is CASSYVVPGSYNEQFF. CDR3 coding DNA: TGTGCCAGCAGTTACGTAGTCCCGGGCTCCTACAATGAGCAGTTCTTC.

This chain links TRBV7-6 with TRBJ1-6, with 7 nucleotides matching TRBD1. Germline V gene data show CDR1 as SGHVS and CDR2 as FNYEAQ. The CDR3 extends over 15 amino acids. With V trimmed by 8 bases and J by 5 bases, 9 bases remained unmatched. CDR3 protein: CASGFGTENNSPLHF. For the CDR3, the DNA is TGTGCCAGCGGATTTGGGACAGAGAATAATTCACCCCTCCACTTT.

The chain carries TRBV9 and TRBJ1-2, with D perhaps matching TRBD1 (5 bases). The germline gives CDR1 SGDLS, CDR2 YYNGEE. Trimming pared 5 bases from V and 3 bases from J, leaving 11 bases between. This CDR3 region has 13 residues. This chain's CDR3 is CASRPVGDYGYTF. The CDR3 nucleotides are TGTGCCAGCAGACCAGTAGGGGACTATGGCTACACCTTC. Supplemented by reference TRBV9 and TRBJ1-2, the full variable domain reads DSGVTQTPKHLITATGQRVTLRCSPRSGDLSVYWYQQSLDQGLQFLIQYYNGEERAKGNILERFSAQQFPDLHSELNLSSLELGDSALYFCASRPVGDYGYTFGSGTRLTVV.

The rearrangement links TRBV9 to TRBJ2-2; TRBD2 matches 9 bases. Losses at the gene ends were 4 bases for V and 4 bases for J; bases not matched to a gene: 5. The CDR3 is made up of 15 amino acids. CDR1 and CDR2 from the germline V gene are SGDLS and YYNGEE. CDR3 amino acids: CASSPSGGFTGELFF. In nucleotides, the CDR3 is TGTGCCAGCAGCCCGAGCGGGGGGTTCACCGGGGAGCTGTTTTTT.

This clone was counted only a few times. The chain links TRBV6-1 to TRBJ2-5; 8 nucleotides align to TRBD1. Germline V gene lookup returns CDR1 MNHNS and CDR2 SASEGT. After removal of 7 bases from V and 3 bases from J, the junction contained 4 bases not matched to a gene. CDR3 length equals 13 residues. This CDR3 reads CASKTGVKETQYF. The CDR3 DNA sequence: TGTGCCAGCAAGACAGGGGTTAAAGAGACCCAGTACTTC.

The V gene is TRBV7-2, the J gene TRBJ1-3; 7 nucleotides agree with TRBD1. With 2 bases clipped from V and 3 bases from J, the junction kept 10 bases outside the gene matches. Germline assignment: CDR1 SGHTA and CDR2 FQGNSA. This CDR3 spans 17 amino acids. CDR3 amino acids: CASSLRAASGGGNTIYF. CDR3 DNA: TGTGCCAGCAGCTTAAGGGCGGCCTCAGGGGGTGGAAACACCATATATTTT.

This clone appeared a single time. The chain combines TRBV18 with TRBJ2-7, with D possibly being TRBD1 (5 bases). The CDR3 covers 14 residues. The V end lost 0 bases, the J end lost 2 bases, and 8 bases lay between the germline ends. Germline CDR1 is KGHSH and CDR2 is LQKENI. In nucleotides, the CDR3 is TGTGCCAGCTCACCACCCTCCAGGGCCTACGAGCAGTACTTC. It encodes CASSPPSRAYEQYF.

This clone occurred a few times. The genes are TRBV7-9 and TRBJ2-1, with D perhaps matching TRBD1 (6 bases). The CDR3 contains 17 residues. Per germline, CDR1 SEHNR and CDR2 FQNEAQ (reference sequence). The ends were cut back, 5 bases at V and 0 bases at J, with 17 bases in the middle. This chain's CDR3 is CASSRSLDSFSYNEQFF. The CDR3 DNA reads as TGTGCCAGCAGCCGTTCACTGGACAGTTTCTCCTACAATGAGCAGTTCTTC.

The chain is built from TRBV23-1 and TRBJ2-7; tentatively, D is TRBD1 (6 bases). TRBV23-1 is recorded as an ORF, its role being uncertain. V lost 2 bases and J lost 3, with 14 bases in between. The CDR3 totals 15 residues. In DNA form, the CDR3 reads TGCGCCAGCAGTCAACCGAGACAGGAAGGCTACGAGCAGTACTTC. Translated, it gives CASSQPRQEGYEQYF.

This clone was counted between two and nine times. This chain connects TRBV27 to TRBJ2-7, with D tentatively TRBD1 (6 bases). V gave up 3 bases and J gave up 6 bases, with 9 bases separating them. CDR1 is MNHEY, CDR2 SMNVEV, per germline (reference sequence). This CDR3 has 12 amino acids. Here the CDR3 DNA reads TGTGCCAGCAGTTTTCAGGGGCGCGAGCAGTACTTC. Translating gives CASSFQGREQYF.